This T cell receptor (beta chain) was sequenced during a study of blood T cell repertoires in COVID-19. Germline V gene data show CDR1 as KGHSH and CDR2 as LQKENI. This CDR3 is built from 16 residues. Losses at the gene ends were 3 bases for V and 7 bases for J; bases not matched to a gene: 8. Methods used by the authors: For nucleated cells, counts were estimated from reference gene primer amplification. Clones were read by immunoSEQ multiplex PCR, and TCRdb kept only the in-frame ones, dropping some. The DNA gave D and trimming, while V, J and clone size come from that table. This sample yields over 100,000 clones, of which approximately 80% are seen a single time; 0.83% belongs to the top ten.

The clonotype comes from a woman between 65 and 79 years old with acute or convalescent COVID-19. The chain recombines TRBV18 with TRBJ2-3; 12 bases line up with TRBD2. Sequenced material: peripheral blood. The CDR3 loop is CASSPATSGSRYTQYF. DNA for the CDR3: TGTGCCAGCTCACCCGCGACTAGCGGGAGTAGGTATACGCAGTATTTT.